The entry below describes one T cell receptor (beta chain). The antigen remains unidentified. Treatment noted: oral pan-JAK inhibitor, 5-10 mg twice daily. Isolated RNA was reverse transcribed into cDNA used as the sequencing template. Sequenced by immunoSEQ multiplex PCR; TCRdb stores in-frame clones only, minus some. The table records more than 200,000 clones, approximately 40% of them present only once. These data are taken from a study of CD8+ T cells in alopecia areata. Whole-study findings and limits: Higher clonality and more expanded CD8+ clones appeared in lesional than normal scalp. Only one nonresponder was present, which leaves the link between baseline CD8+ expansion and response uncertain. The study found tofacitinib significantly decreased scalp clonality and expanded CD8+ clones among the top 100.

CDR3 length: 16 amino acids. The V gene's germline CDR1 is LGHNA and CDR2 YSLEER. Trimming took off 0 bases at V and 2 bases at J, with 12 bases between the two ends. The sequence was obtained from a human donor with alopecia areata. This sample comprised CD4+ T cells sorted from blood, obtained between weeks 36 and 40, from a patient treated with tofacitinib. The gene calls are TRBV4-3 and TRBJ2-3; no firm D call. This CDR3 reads CASSQDVSDLTDTQYF. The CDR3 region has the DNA TGCGCCAGCAGCCAAGATGTCAGCGACCTCACAGATACGCAGTATTTT.